Presented here are 10 T cell receptor beta chains from one specimen sequenced in a study of immune evolution from preneoplasia to lung adenocarcinoma. Clones were read by immunoSEQ multiplex PCR, and TCRdb kept only the in-frame ones, dropping some. The table shows thousands of clones, with 86% occurring only once. Sequenced material: FFPE minimally invasive lung adenocarcinoma tissue. The receptors originated from a donor at least 70 years old with lung adenocarcinoma.

The chain links TRBV18 to TRBJ1-5; D unresolved. Germline CDR1 is KGHSH and CDR2 is LQKENI. This CDR3 is built from 14 residues. The V gene lost 6 bases and the J gene lost 3 bases, with 12 bases spanning the gap. The CDR3 sequence: CASSSSAFNQPQHF. The DNA for the CDR3 is TGTGCCAGCTCCAGCTCAGCTTTCAATCAGCCCCAGCATTTT.

This sequence joins TRBV5-1 and TRBJ2-3, with 9 bases lining up with TRBD2. Germline V gene lookup returns CDR1 SGHRS and CDR2 YFSETQ. This CDR3 contains 16 residues. Trimming at V came to 6 bases and at J to 0 bases, leaving 8 bases not matched to a gene. The CDR3 sequence is CASTGGGRASTDTQYF. The CDR3 DNA reads TGCGCCAGCACCGGCGGCGGGAGGGCCAGCACAGATACGCAGTATTTT.

Regarding this clone: The junction and the germline gene differ at one end; a read error may be behind it. The rearrangement uses TRBV7-2 and TRBJ2-1, with TRBD2 matching 7 bases. CDR3 size: 13 residues. Germline CDR1 SGHTA, CDR2 FQGNSA. The CDR3 DNA is TGTGCCAGCAGCTTAGCCCCCGAGCGGGACGCGGTCTTC. The encoded protein is CASSLAPERDAVF.

V and J are TRBV6-5 and TRBJ2-1; D unresolved. Trimming took 2 bases from V and 8 from J, leaving 10 bases between them. The CDR3 runs to 13 residues. Germline values: CDR1 MNHEY, CDR2 SVGAGI. The CDR3 here is CASSYGGWDEQFF. The CDR3 DNA follows: TGTGCCAGCAGTTACGGTGGATGGGATGAGCAGTTCTTC.

The chain is built from TRBV19 and TRBJ2-3, with D possibly matching TRBD2 (6 bases). The CDR3 has 14 amino acids. The V gene lost 4 bases and the J gene lost 0 bases, with 8 bases spanning the gap. CDR1 is LNHDA, CDR2 SQIVND, per germline (reference sequence). This CDR3 is CASSNSGSTDTQYF. The CDR3 nucleotides read TGTGCCAGTAGTAATAGCGGAAGCACAGATACGCAGTATTTT.

The chain joins TRBV30 to TRBJ2-2; TRBD1 agrees at 7 bases. This CDR3 region has 11 residues. V was pared by 5 bases and J by 11 bases, with 5 bases of the junction left unmatched. In germline, CDR1 is GTSNPN, CDR2 SVGIG (reference sequence). The CDR3 DNA follows: TGTGCCTGGGGGGACAGACGTGAGCTGTTTTTT. It specifies CAWGDRRELFF.

The J gene is TRBJ1-5, the V gene TRBV28; no definite D call. CDR3 length equals 14 residues. Trimming cost V 3 bases and J 2 bases, with 8 bases left between them. CDR1 is MDHEN, CDR2 SYDVKM, per germline. The CDR3 sequence is CASSFGIGNQPQHF. The CDR3 DNA follows: TGTGCCAGCAGTTTTGGGATCGGCAATCAGCCCCAGCATTTT. The entire variable domain, with the rest obtained from reference TRBV28 and TRBJ1-5, is as follows: DVKVTQSSRYLVKRTGEKVFLECVQDMDHENMFWYRQDPGLGLRLIYFSYDVKMKEKGDIPEGYSVSREKKERFSLILESASTNQTSMYLCASSFGIGNQPQHFGDGTRLSIL.

CDR3 nucleotide sequence: TGTGCCAGCTCACCGGGCCGGGATAACGAGCAGTACTTC. Protein sequence: CASSPGRDNEQYF. The chain employs TRBV18 and TRBJ2-7, with D perhaps TRBD2 (5 bases). This CDR3 region has 13 residues. Germline assignment: CDR1 KGHSH and CDR2 LQKENI. The V end lost 3 bases, the J end lost 5 bases, and 11 bases lay between the germline ends.

The chain carries TRBV7-9 and TRBJ1-1, with 7 nucleotides matching TRBD1. This CDR3 has 13 amino acids. Unmatched junction bases numbered 7, after V lost 6 bases and J lost 6 bases. Per germline, CDR1 SEHNR and CDR2 FQNEAQ (reference sequence). CDR3 sequence (DNA): TGTGCCAGCAGTCCTGACAGGGTCGCTGAAGCTTTCTTT. This sequence encodes CASSPDRVAEAFF.

V gene TRBV19 combines with J gene TRBJ1-2; D gene ambiguous. Looked up from germline, CDR1 is LNHDA and CDR2 is SQIVND (reference sequence). Trimming shortened V by 1 base and J by 8 bases, and 5 bases separated the two germline ends. This CDR3 spans 11 amino acids. CDR3 sequence (DNA): TGTGCCAGTAGTATAGCTGGAGGCTACACCTTC. Translation: CASSIAGGYTF. Using reference TRBV19 and TRBJ1-2 for the parts outside the CDR3, the full variable domain is DGGITQSPKYLFRKEGQNVTLSCEQNLNHDAMYWYRQDPGQGLRLIYYSQIVNDFQKGDIAEGYSVSREKKESFPLTVTSAQKNPTAFYLCASSIAGGYTFGSGTRLTVV.